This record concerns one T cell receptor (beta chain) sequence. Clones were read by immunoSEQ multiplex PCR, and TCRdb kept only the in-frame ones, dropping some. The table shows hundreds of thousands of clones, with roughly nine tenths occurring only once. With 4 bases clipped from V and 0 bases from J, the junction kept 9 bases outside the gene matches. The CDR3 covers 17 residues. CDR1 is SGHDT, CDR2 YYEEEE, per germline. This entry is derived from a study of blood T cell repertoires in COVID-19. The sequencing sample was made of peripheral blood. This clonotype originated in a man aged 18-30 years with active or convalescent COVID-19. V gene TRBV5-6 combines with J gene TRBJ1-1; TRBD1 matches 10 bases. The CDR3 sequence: CASSRRDRGRMNTEAFF. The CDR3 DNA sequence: TGTGCCAGCAGCCGGAGGGACAGGGGACGTATGAACACTGAAGCTTTCTTT.